A selection of T cell receptor beta chains follows, all from one sample in a study of technical replicates of blood from a few donors. Produced via immunoSEQ multiplex PCR; TCRdb's table is partial and in-frame only. The sample contains around 100,000 clones, 95% of which appear only once. Sequenced input: T cells isolated from PBMCs. The receptors derive from a human donor in good health. Both conserved end residues are part of each CDR3. D genes are given only for firm matches. Clone size appears in some rows only: once, few, many, or a class for an expanded clone.

d_call: -
j_call: TRBJ2-2
v_call: TRBV21-1
clone_size: -
cdr3_aa: CASTPDGEQGAVTGELFF
cdr3_nt: TGTGCCAGCACCCCAGACGGGGAACAGGGGGCGGTCACCGGGGAGCTGTTTTTT

d_call: TRBD1
j_call: TRBJ1-3
v_call: TRBV11-3
clone_size: once
cdr3_aa: CASSTRQGGHENTIYF
cdr3_nt: TGTGCCAGCAGCACACGACAGGGAGGTCACGAAAACACCATATATTTT

d_call: -
j_call: TRBJ2-5
v_call: TRBV7-3
clone_size: -
cdr3_aa: CASSATLGTQYF
cdr3_nt: TGTGCCAGCAGCGCAACCCTCGGGACCCAGTACTTC

d_call: TRBD1
j_call: TRBJ2-7
v_call: TRBV5-1
clone_size: -
cdr3_aa: CASSGTGGRYEQYF
cdr3_nt: TGCGCCAGCAGCGGGACAGGGGGACGATACGAGCAGTACTTC

d_call: -
j_call: TRBJ1-2
v_call: TRBV27
clone_size: -
cdr3_aa: CASRSGAAAGGYTF
cdr3_nt: TGTGCCAGCAGATCGGGCGCCGCCGCGGGTGGCTACACCTTC

d_call: TRBD1
j_call: TRBJ2-7
v_call: TRBV5-1
clone_size: -
cdr3_aa: CASSFGQGATYEQYF
cdr3_nt: TGCGCCAGCAGCTTTGGACAGGGGGCCACCTACGAGCAGTACTTC

d_call: -
j_call: TRBJ1-1
v_call: TRBV7-2
clone_size: -
cdr3_aa: CASSPIAPQAFF
cdr3_nt: TGTGCCAGCAGCCCCATCGCGCCTCAAGCTTTCTTT

d_call: TRBD2
j_call: TRBJ2-7
v_call: TRBV25-1
clone_size: -
cdr3_aa: CASSEGGYEQYF
cdr3_nt: TGTGCCAGCAGTGAGGGAGGGTACGAGCAGTACTTC

d_call: TRBD2
j_call: TRBJ2-7
v_call: TRBV11-3
clone_size: -
cdr3_aa: CASSLGVAGVYEQYF
cdr3_nt: TGTGCCAGCAGCTTAGGGGTAGCGGGAGTGTACGAGCAGTACTTC

d_call: TRBD1
j_call: TRBJ2-1
v_call: TRBV15
clone_size: -
cdr3_aa: CATSRGGWQGVKKFF
cdr3_nt: TGTGCCACCAGCAGAGGAGGATGGCAGGGGGTTAAGAAGTTCTTC

d_call: -
j_call: TRBJ1-3
v_call: TRBV7-2
clone_size: -
cdr3_aa: CASSLSGGGFTIYF
cdr3_nt: TGTGCCAGCAGCTTGTCTGGGGGAGGTTTCACCATATATTTT

d_call: -
j_call: TRBJ2-1
v_call: TRBV13
clone_size: -
cdr3_aa: CASSFRVAIYNEQFF
cdr3_nt: TGTGCCAGCAGCTTTCGGGTAGCGATATACAATGAGCAGTTCTTC

d_call: -
j_call: TRBJ1-3
v_call: TRBV7-9
clone_size: few
cdr3_aa: CASSAAQTGSGNTIYF
cdr3_nt: TGTGCCAGCAGCGCAGCCCAAACAGGCTCTGGAAACACCATATATTTT

d_call: -
j_call: TRBJ2-1
v_call: TRBV5-1
clone_size: once
cdr3_aa: CASSFDSHNEQFF
cdr3_nt: TGCGCCAGCAGCTTTGACAGCCACAATGAGCAGTTCTTC

d_call: -
j_call: TRBJ2-2
v_call: TRBV6-5
clone_size: -
cdr3_aa: CASSPIRELFF
cdr3_nt: TGTGCCAGCAGTCCTATCCGGGAGCTGTTTTTT

d_call: TRBD1
j_call: TRBJ1-4
v_call: TRBV7-9
clone_size: -
cdr3_aa: CASSLMGQGDEKLFF
cdr3_nt: TGTGCCAGCAGCTTGATGGGACAGGGTGACGAAAAACTGTTTTTT

d_call: -
j_call: TRBJ2-3
v_call: TRBV30
clone_size: -
cdr3_aa: CAWAVSGRRSDTQYF
cdr3_nt: TGTGCCTGGGCCGTGAGTGGGAGGAGGTCAGATACGCAGTATTTT

d_call: -
j_call: TRBJ2-3
v_call: TRBV9
clone_size: -
cdr3_aa: CASSVVGRVTDTQYF
cdr3_nt: TGTGCCAGCAGCGTGGTCGGGAGAGTGACAGATACGCAGTATTTT

d_call: TRBD2
j_call: TRBJ2-1
v_call: TRBV7-2
clone_size: -
cdr3_aa: CASSRSGSHNEQFF
cdr3_nt: TGTGCCAGCAGCCGAAGCGGGAGCCACAATGAGCAGTTCTTC

d_call: -
j_call: TRBJ2-5
v_call: TRBV14
clone_size: -
cdr3_aa: CASRGPGQTQYF
cdr3_nt: TGTGCCAGCAGGGGGCCCGGCCAGACCCAGTACTTC

d_call: TRBD1
j_call: TRBJ2-1
v_call: TRBV11-3
clone_size: -
cdr3_aa: CASSFRAGGGQIYNEQFF
cdr3_nt: TGTGCCAGCAGCTTTAGGGCAGGGGGCGGACAAATTTACAATGAGCAGTTCTTC

d_call: -
j_call: TRBJ2-1
v_call: TRBV4-1
clone_size: -
cdr3_aa: CASSQVARNAYNEQFF
cdr3_nt: TGCGCCAGCAGCCAAGTTGCCAGGAATGCCTACAATGAGCAGTTCTTC

d_call: TRBD2
j_call: TRBJ2-7
v_call: TRBV18
clone_size: -
cdr3_aa: CASSSGTSSTYEQYF
cdr3_nt: TGTGCCAGCTCATCCGGGACTAGCAGCACCTACGAGCAGTACTTC

d_call: -
j_call: TRBJ1-5
v_call: TRBV21-1
clone_size: -
cdr3_aa: CATYFGRFSNQPQHF
cdr3_nt: TGTGCCACCTATTTCGGGAGGTTTAGCAATCAGCCCCAGCATTTT

d_call: -
j_call: TRBJ2-6
v_call: TRBV4-2
clone_size: -
cdr3_aa: CASSPLDISGANVLTF
cdr3_nt: TGTGCCAGCAGCCCGCTCGACATCTCTGGGGCCAACGTCCTGACTTTC

d_call: TRBD1
j_call: TRBJ1-5
v_call: TRBV19
clone_size: -
cdr3_aa: CASSYGQGGNQPQHF
cdr3_nt: TGTGCCAGTAGTTACGGACAGGGAGGAAATCAGCCCCAGCATTTT

d_call: TRBD1
j_call: TRBJ1-5
v_call: TRBV4-1
clone_size: -
cdr3_aa: CASSQPTTGKNQPQHF
cdr3_nt: TGCGCCAGCAGCCAACCTACGACAGGGAAGAATCAGCCCCAGCATTTT

d_call: -
j_call: TRBJ2-3
v_call: TRBV5-1
clone_size: -
cdr3_aa: CASSLGGVGDTQYF
cdr3_nt: TGCGCCAGCAGCTTGGGGGGAGTGGGAGATACGCAGTATTTT

d_call: -
j_call: TRBJ1-2
v_call: TRBV2
clone_size: once
cdr3_aa: CASTFSDGYTF
cdr3_nt: TGTGCCAGCACGTTCTCTGATGGCTACACCTTC

d_call: TRBD2
j_call: TRBJ2-7
v_call: TRBV10-1
clone_size: -
cdr3_aa: CASSESRLAGTYEQYF
cdr3_nt: TGCGCCAGCAGTGAGTCGAGACTAGCGGGGACCTACGAGCAGTACTTC

d_call: -
j_call: TRBJ1-5
v_call: TRBV7-8
clone_size: once
cdr3_aa: CASSLAGGRFDQPQHF
cdr3_nt: TGTGCCAGCAGCTTAGCCGGGGGGCGCTTCGATCAGCCCCAGCATTTT

d_call: TRBD1
j_call: TRBJ2-7
v_call: TRBV13
clone_size: -
cdr3_aa: CASSLRTGVFYEQYF
cdr3_nt: TGTGCCAGCAGCCTCAGGACAGGGGTTTTTTACGAGCAGTACTTC

d_call: -
j_call: TRBJ2-3
v_call: TRBV5-1
clone_size: -
cdr3_aa: CASSRLDSTTDTQYF
cdr3_nt: TGCGCCAGCTCAAGGCTGGACAGTACCACAGATACGCAGTATTTT

d_call: TRBD1
j_call: TRBJ2-1
v_call: TRBV7-3
clone_size: -
cdr3_aa: CASSATTGTGYYNEQFF
cdr3_nt: TGTGCCAGCAGCGCAACGACCGGGACAGGGTACTACAATGAGCAGTTCTTC

d_call: TRBD2
j_call: TRBJ2-7
v_call: TRBV19
clone_size: -
cdr3_aa: CASTSGGTYEQYF
cdr3_nt: TGTGCCAGTACTAGCGGGGGAACCTACGAGCAGTACTTC

d_call: -
j_call: TRBJ2-3
v_call: TRBV6-1
clone_size: -
cdr3_aa: CASGTRRQYF
cdr3_nt: TGTGCCAGCGGCACCAGGCGCCAGTATTTT

d_call: TRBD1
j_call: TRBJ1-2
v_call: TRBV9
clone_size: -
cdr3_aa: CASSPPGGANYGYTF
cdr3_nt: TGTGCCAGCAGCCCTCCAGGGGGAGCTAACTATGGCTACACCTTC

d_call: TRBD2
j_call: TRBJ2-5
v_call: TRBV5-1
clone_size: -
cdr3_aa: CASSFFGRYQETQYF
cdr3_nt: TGCGCCAGCAGCTTCTTCGGGAGGTACCAAGAGACCCAGTACTTC

d_call: -
j_call: TRBJ1-2
v_call: TRBV27
clone_size: -
cdr3_aa: CASSYGGAGGYTF
cdr3_nt: TGTGCCAGCAGTTACGGGGGGGCGGGTGGCTACACCTTC

d_call: -
j_call: TRBJ1-1
v_call: TRBV7-6
clone_size: -
cdr3_aa: CASSEQGRLNTEAFF
cdr3_nt: TGTGCCAGCAGCGAACAGGGACGGCTGAACACTGAAGCTTTCTTT

d_call: -
j_call: TRBJ1-2
v_call: TRBV7-9
clone_size: -
cdr3_aa: CASSLNSNYGYTF
cdr3_nt: TGTGCCAGCAGCTTAAACAGTAACTATGGCTACACCTTC